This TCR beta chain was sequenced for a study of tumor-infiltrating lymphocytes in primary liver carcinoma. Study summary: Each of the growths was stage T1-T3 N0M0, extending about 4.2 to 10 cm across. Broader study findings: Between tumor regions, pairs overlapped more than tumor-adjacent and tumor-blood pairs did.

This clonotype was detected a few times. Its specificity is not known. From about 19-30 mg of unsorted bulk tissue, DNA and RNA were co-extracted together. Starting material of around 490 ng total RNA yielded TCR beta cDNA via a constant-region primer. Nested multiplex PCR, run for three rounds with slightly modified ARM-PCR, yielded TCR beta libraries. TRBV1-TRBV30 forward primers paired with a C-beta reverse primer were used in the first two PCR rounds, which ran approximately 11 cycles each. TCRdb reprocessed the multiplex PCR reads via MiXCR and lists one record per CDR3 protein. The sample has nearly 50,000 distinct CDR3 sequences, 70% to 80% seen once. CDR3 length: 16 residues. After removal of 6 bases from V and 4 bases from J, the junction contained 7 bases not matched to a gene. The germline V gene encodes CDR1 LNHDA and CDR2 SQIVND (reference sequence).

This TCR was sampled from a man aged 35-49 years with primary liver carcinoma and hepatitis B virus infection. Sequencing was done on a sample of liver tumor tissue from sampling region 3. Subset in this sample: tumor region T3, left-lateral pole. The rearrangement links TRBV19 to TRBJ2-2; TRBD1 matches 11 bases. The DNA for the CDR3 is TGTGCCAGTAGCCCCGGGACAGGGGGTCTCACCGGGGAGCTGTTTTTT. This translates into CASSPGTGGLTGELFF.